This T cell receptor (beta chain) was identified in a study of cytomegalovirus exposure and HLA in healthy donors. Study-level points and caveats: The study flagged about 150 TCR beta chains as cytomegalovirus-associated.

The PCR employed 60 Vbeta primers together with 13 Jbeta primers. The assay was immunoSEQ multiplex PCR, and TCRdb's table has in-frame clones only and misses some. This sample yields 100,000 to 150,000 clones, of which 65% to 80% are seen a single time; 13% belongs to the top ten. Note on this clone: What it binds is unknown.

The V and J ends lost 6 bases and 4 bases respectively, with 17 bases between them. The CDR3 covers 15 residues. CDR1 is SGHRS and CDR2 is YFSETQ in the germline V gene. Input material: PBMCs. This receptor was taken from a woman in her sixties in good health and CMV-seropositive. This chain connects TRBV5-1 to TRBJ2-1; D not certain. In DNA, the CDR3 is TGCGCCAGCAACCCTGCCGGGTCGACTTACAATGAGCAGTTCTTC. The encoded protein is CASNPAGSTYNEQFF.